This T cell receptor (beta chain) was recovered during a study of long-term antiretroviral therapy in people with HIV. Study-level results: Diversity went up after ART and still fell short of transplant donor controls. Repertoires from HIV showed CDR3 length ranges narrower than those of controls. Collection spanned 2004 to 2017; ART regimens may be less effective than current ones.

The V and J ends lost 3 bases and 11 bases, in that order; junction bases with no gene match: 11. The CDR3 runs to 16 residues. The germline CDR1 and CDR2 sequences are SEHNR and FQNEAQ (reference sequence). The content of samples before DNA extraction was roughly 0.95-11 million cryopreserved PBMC. Samples were assayed with immunoSEQ v3.0 at survey level. Sequenced by immunoSEQ multiplex PCR; TCRdb stores in-frame clones only, minus some. This table holds about 40,000 clones, about 89% found once. As to this clone: The antigen is undetermined.

This clonotype originated in a woman in her forties or fifties with HIV. Sequencing used unsorted PBMCs, obtained 0.1 years before starting antiretroviral therapy. The rearrangement links TRBV7-9 to TRBJ2-4, with TRBD1 matching over 12 bases. CDR3 amino acids: CASSLSGTGGLYVQYF. The DNA for the CDR3 is TGTGCCAGCAGCTTGTCCGGGACAGGGGGCTTGTACGTTCAGTACTTC.